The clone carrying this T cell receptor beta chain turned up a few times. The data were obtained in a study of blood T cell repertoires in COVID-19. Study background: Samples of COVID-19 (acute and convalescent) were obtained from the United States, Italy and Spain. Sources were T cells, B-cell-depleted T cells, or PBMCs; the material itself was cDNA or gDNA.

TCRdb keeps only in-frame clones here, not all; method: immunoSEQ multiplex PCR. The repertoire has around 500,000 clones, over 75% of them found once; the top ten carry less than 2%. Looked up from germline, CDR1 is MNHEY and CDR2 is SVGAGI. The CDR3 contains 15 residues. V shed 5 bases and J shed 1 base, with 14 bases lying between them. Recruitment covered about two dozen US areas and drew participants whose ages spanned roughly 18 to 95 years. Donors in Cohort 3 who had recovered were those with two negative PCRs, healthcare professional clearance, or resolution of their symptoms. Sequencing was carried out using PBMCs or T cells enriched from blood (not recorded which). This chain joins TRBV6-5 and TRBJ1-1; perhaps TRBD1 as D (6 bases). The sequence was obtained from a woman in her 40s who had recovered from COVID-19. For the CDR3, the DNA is TGTGCCAGCAGTAGGGTTGGGGGCTGGAACACTGAAGCTTTCTTT. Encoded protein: CASSRVGGWNTEAFF.